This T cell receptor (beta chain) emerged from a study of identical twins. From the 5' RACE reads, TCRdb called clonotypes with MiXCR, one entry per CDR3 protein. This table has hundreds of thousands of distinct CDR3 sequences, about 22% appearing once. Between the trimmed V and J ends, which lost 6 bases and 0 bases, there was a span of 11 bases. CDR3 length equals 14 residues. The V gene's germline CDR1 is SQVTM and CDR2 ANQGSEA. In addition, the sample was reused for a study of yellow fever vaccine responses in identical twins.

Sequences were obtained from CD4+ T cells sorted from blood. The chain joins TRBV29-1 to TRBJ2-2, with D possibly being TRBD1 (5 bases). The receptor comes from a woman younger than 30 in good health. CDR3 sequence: CSVLPTANTGELFF. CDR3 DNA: TGCAGCGTCCTCCCGACAGCGAACACCGGGGAGCTGTTTTTT.